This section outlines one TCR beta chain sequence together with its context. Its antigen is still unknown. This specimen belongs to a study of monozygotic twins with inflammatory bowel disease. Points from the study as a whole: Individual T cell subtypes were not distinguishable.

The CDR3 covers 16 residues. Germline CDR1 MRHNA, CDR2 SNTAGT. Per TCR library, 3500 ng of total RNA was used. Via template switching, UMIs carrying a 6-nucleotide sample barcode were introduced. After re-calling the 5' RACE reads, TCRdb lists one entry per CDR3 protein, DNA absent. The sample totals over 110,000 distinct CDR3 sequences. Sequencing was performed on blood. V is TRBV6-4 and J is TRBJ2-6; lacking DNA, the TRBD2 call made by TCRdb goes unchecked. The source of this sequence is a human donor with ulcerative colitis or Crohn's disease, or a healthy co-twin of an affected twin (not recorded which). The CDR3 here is CASNEAGGSGANVLTF.